This TCR beta chain was observed in a study of T cell repertoires in cytomegalovirus infection. As for the study in general: A matching HLA type, together with CMV infection, was signaled by public TCR beta signatures.

V was shortened by 4 bases and J by 12 bases, with 16 bases between the two germline ends. Germline CDR1 is MNHEY and CDR2 is SVGEGT. The CDR3 sequence is 14 residues long. Study results and caveats: Adding up the frequency of public TCR beta families identified people who carried CMV plus the relevant HLA.

Using its own MiXCR run on the reads, TCRdb lists one record per CDR3 protein. This table holds roughly 920,000 distinct CDR3 sequences, around 32% found once. Notes on this clonotype: Antigen specificity is unknown.

This specimen consisted of cultured CD8+ T cells from PBMCs, obtained from culture after CMV antigen stimulation. This clonotype was sampled from a human donor in good health (CMV status not recorded). Some clones in this sample may be carry-over from other donors' samples. V usage is TRBV6-2 or TRBV6-3 and J usage is TRBJ1-6; D gene uncertain. CDR3 in amino acids: CASSSLLEYEPLHF. DNA of the CDR3: TGTGCCAGCAGTTCGCTTCTCGAGTATGAACCCCTCCACTTT.